Detailed here is one TCR beta chain. Its specificity is unknown. The data were obtained in a study of T-cell memory formation after mild COVID-19. Overall study findings and caveats: CD4+ contracting clones were found mainly in CM and EM, and CD8+ ones in EMRA.

In TCRdb, the 5' RACE reads were re-called with MiXCR into one record per CDR3 protein. The sample includes around 450,000 distinct CDR3 sequences, 20% seen only once; the top ten take around 8.4%. The CDR3 totals 13 residues. Germline V gives CDR1 SEHNR, CDR2 FQNEAQ (reference sequence). Deletions cut 8 bases from V and 3 bases from J, with 14 bases between. The sequence was collected from an adult woman who had mild COVID-19 (a few samples of this study predate the infection). Cell type and time point are not known. Sequencing was done on a sample of PBMCs or a T cell subset sorted from them (not recorded which). The chain recombines TRBV7-9 with TRBJ2-7; D is ambiguous. This CDR3 reads CASASYSVYEQYF. CDR3 nucleotides: TGTGCCAGCGCATCCTACAGCGTCTACGAGCAGTACTTC.